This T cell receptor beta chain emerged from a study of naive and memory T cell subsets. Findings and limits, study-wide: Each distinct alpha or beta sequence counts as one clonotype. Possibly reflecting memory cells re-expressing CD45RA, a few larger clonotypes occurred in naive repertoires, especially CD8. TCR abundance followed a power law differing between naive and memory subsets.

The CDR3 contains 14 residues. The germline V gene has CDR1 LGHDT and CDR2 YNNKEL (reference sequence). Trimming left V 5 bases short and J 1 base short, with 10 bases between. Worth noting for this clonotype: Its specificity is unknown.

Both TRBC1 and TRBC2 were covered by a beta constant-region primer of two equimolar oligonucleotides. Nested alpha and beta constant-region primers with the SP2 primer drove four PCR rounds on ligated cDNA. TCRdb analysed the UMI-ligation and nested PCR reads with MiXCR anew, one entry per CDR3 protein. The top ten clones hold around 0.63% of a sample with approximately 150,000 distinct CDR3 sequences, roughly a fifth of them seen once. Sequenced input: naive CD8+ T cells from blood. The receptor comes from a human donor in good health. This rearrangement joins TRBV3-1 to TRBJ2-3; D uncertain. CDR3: CASSKPGRTDTQYF. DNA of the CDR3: TGTGCCAGCAGCAAGCCCGGCCGCACAGATACGCAGTATTTT.